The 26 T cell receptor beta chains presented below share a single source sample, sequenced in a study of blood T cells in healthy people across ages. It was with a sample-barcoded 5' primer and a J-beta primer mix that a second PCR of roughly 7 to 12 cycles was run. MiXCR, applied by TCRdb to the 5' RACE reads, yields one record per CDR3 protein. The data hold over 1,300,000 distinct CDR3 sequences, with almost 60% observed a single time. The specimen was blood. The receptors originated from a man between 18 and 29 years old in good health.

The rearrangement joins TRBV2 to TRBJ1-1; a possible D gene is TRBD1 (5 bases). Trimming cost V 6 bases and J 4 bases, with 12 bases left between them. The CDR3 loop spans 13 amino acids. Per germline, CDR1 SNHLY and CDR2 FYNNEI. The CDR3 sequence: CASRTATGTEAFF. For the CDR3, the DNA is TGTGCCAGCAGGACAGCGACGGGCACTGAAGCTTTCTTT.

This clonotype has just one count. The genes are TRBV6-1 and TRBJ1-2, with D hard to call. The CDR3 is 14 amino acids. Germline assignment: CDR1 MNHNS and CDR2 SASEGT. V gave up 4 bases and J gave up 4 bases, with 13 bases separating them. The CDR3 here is CASSVGSTVYGYTF. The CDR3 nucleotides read TGTGCCAGCAGTGTGGGCAGTACGGTCTATGGCTACACCTTC.

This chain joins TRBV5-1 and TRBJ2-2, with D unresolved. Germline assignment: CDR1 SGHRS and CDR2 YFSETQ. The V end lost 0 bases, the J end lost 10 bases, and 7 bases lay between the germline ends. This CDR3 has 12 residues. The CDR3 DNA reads TGCGCCAGCAGCTTGGTGTTAGCGGAGCTGTTTTTT. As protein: CASSLVLAELFF.

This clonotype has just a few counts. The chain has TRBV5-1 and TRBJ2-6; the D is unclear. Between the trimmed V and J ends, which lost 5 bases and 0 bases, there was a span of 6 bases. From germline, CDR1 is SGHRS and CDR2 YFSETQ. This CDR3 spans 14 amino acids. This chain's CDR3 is CASRATSGANVLTF. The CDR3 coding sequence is TGCGCCAGCAGGGCCACCTCTGGGGCCAACGTCCTGACTTTC. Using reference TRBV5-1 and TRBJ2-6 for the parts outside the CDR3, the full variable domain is KAGVTQTPRYLIKTRGQQVTLSCSPISGHRSVSWYQQTPGQGLQFLFEYFSETQRNKGNFPGRFSGRQFSNSRSEMNVSTLELGDSALYLCASRATSGANVLTFGAGSRLTVL.

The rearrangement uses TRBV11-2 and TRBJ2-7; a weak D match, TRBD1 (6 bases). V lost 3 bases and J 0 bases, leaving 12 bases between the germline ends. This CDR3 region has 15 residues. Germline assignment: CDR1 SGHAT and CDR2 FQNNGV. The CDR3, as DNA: TGTGCCAGCAGCTTGGGACACCAAGCCTCCTACGAGCAGTACTTC. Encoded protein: CASSLGHQASYEQYF.

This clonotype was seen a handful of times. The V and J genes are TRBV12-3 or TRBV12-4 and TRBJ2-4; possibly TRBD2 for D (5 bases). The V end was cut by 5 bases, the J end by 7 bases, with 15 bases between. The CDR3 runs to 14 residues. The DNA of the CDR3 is TGTGCCAGCAGTAAACTAGGAGAGCGCAACATTCAGTACTTC. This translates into CASSKLGERNIQYF.

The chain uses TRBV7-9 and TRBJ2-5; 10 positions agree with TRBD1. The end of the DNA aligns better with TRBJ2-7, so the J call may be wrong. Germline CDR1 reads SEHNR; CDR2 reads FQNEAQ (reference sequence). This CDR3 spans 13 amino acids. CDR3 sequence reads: CASKGQGIDEQYF. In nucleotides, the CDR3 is TGTGCCAGCAAGGGACAGGGGATTGACGAGCAGTACTTC.

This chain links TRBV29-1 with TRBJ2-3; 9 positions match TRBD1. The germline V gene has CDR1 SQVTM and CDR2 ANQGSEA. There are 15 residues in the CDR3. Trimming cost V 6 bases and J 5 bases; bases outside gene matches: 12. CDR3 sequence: CSVGDRDYGRDTQYF. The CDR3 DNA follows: TGCAGCGTGGGGGACAGGGATTACGGTAGAGATACGCAGTATTTT.

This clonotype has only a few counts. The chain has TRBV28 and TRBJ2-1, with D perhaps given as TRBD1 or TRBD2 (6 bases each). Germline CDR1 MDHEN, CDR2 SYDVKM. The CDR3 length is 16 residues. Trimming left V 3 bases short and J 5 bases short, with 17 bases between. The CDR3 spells CASSFYSSRGDNEQFF. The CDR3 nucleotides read TGTGCCAGCAGTTTCTACTCCAGTAGGGGGGACAATGAGCAGTTCTTC.

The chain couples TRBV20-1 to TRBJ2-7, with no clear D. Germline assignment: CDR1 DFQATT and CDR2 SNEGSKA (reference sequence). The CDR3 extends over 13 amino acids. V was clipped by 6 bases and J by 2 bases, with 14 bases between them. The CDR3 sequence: CSAVSTSTYEQYF. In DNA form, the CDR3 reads TGCAGTGCCGTCAGTACCTCTACCTACGAGCAGTACTTC.

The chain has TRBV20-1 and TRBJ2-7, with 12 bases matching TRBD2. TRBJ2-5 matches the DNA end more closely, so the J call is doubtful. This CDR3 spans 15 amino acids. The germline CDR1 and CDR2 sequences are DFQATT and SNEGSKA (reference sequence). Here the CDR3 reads CSATRLAGAGETQYF. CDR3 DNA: TGCAGTGCAACCAGACTAGCGGGGGCCGGGGAGACCCAGTACTTC.

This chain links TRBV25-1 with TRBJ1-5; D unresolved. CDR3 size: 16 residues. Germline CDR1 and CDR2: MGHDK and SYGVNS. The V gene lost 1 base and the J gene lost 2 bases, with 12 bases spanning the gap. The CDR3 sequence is CASSESGRMGNQPQHF. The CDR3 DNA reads TGTGCCAGCAGTGAATCAGGCAGGATGGGCAATCAGCCCCAGCATTTT.

The CDR3 DNA sequence: TGTGCCAGCAGTTTATCGATCCAACAGGGGGCAGGGGCTTTCTTT. It translates to CASSLSIQQGAGAFF. This chain joins TRBV27 and TRBJ1-1, with 9 nucleotides matching TRBD1. The CDR3 contains 15 residues. The germline V gene has CDR1 MNHEY and CDR2 SMNVEV (reference sequence). With V trimmed by 0 bases and J by 11 bases, 10 bases remained unmatched.

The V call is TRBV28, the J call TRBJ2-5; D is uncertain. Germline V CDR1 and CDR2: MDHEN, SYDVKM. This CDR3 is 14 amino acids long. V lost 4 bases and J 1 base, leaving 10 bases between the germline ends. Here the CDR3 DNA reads TGTGCCAGCAGTTACGGGCAGATCCAAGAGACCCAGTACTTC. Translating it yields CASSYGQIQETQYF.

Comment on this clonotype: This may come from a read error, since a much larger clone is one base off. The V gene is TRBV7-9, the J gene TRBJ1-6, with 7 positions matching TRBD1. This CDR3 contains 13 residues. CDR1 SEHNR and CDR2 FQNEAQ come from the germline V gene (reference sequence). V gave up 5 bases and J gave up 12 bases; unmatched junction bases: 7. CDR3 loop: CASSVRQGLPLHF. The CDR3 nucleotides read TGTGCCAGCAGCGTTAGACAGGGATTACCCCTCCACTTT.

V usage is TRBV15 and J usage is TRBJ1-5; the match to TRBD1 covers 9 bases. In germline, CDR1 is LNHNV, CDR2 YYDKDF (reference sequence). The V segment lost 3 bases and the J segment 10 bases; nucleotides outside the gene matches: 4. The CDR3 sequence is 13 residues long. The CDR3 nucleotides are TGTGCCACCAGCAGGGGACAGGGTTCCCCCCAGCATTTT. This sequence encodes CATSRGQGSPQHF.

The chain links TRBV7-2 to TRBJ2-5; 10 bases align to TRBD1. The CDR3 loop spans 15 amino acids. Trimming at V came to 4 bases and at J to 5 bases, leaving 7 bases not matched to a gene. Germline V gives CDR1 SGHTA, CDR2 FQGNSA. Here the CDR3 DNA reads TGTGCCAGCAGCTCAGGACAGGGGGTAGGGGAGACCCAGTACTTC. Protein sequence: CASSSGQGVGETQYF.

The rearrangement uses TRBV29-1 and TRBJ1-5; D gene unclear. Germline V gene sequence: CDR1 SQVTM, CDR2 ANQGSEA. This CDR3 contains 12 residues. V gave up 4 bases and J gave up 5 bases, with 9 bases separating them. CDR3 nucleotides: TGCAGCGTTGGAAACTTGGATCAGCCCCAGCATTTT. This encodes CSVGNLDQPQHF. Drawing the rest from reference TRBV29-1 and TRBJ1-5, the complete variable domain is SAVISQKPSRDICQRGTSLTIQCQVDSQVTMMFWYRQQPGQSLTLIATANQGSEATYESGFVIDKFPISRPNLTFSTLTVSNMSPEDSSIYLCSVGNLDQPQHFGDGTRLSIL.

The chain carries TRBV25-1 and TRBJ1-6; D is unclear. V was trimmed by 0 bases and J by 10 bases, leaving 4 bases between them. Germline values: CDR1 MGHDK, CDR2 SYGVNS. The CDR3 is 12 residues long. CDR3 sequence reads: CASSEYRSPLHF. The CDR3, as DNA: TGTGCCAGCAGTGAATATCGGTCACCCCTCCACTTT.

CDR3 protein: CATSDFYLPETQYF. DNA of the CDR3: TGTGCCACCAGTGATTTCTATCTCCCAGAGACCCAGTACTTC. This chain joins TRBV24-1 and TRBJ2-5; D is undetermined. In germline, CDR1 is KGHDR, CDR2 SFDVKD. CDR3 length: 14 residues. The V and J ends lost 1 base and 4 bases respectively, with 9 bases between them.

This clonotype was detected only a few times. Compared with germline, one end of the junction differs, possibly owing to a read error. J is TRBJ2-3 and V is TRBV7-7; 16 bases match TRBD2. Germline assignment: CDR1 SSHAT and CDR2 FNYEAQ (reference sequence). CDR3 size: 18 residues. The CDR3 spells CASSPGLAGGPSTDTQYF. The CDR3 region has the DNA TGTGCTAGCAGCCCGGGACTAGCGGGGGGGCCGTCCACAGATACGCAGTATTTT.

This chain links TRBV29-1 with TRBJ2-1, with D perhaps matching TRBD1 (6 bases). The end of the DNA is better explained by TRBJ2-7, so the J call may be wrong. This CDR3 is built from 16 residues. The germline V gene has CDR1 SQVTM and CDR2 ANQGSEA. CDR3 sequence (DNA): TGCAGCGTTGAAGATCCGGCAGGGGCGAATTACAATGAGCAGTACTTC. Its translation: CSVEDPAGANYNEQYF.

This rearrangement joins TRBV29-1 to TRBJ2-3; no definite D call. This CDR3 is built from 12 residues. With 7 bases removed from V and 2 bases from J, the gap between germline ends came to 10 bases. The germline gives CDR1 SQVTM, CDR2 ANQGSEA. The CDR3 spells CSGSGVTDTQYF. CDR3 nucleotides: TGCAGCGGGAGTGGAGTCACAGATACGCAGTATTTT.

CDR3 sequence: CASSPDVGAGTQETQYF. CDR3 DNA sequence: TGTGCCAGCTCACCAGACGTGGGGGCGGGGACCCAAGAGACCCAGTACTTC. The chain combines TRBV18 with TRBJ2-5, with D possibly called TRBD1 or TRBD2 (6 bases each). Trimming cost V 2 bases and J 1 base, with 17 bases left between them. The CDR3 is 17 amino acids. Germline CDR1 and CDR2: KGHSH and LQKENI. Together with reference TRBV18 and TRBJ2-5, the CDR3 gives the full variable domain: NAGVMQNPRHLVRRRGQEARLRCSPMKGHSHVYWYRQLPEEGLKFMVYLQKENIIDESGMPKERFSAEFPKEGPSILRIQQVVRGDSAAYFCASSPDVGAGTQETQYFGPGTRLLVL.

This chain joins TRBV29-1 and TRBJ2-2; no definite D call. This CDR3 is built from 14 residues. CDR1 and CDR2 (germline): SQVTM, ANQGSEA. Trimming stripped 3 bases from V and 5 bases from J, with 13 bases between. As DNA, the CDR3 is TGCAGCGTTGATTCGGGTATTGGGACCGGGGAGCTGTTTTTT. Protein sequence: CSVDSGIGTGELFF.

For the CDR3, the DNA is TGTGCCAGCAGCCAACGACTAGCGGGAGGGAAAGTAGTCGGGGAGCTGTTTTTT. This encodes CASSQRLAGGKVVGELFF. The rearrangement uses TRBV3-1 and TRBJ2-2; 14 bases line up with TRBD2. Germline V gene sequence: CDR1 LGHDT, CDR2 YNNKEL (reference sequence). V trimming: 2 bases; J trimming: 7 bases; junction bases outside the gene matches: 9. The CDR3 runs to 18 residues.